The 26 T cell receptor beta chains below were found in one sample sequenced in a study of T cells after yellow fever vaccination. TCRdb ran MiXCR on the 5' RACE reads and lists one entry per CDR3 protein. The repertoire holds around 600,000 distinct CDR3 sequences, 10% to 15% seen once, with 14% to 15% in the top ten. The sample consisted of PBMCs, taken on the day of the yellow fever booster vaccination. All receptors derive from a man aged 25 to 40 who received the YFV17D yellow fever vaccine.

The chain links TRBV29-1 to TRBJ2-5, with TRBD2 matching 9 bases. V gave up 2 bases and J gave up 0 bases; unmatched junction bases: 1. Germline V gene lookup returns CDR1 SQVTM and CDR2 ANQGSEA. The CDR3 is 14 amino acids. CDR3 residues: CSVELAGHQETQYF. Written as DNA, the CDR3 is TGCAGCGTTGAACTAGCGGGACACCAAGAGACCCAGTACTTC.

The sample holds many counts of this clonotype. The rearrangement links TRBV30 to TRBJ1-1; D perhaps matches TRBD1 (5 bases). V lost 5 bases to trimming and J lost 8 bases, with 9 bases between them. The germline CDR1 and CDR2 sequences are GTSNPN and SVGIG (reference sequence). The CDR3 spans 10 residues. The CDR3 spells CAWDRTEAFF. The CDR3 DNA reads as TGTGCCTGGGACAGAACCGAAGCTTTCTTT.

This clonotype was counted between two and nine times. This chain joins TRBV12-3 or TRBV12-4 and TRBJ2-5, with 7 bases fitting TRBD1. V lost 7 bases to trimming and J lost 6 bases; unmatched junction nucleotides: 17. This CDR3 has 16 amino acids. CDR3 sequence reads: CASTNLQQGTGKTQYF. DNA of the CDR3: TGTGCCAGCACCAATCTCCAACAGGGGACGGGGAAGACCCAGTACTTC.

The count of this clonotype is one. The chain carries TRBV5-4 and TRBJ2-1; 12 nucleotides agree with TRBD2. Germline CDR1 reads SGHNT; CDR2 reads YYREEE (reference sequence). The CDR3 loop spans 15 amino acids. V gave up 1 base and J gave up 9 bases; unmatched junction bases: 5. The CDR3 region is CASSLTSGRFFEQFF. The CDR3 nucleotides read TGTGCCAGCAGCTTGACTAGCGGGAGGTTTTTTGAGCAGTTCTTC.

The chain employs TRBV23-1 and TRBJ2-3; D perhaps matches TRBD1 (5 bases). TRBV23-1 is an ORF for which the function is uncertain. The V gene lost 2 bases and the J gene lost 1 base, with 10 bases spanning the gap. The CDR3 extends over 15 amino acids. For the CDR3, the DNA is TGCGCCAGCAGTCAAGTGGAAGGGGGCACAGATACGCAGTATTTT. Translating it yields CASSQVEGGTDTQYF.

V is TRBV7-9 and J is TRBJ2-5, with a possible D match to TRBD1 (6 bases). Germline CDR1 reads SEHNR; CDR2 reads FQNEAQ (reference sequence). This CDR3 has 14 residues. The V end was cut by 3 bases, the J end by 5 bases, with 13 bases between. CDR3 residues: CASSFRQVAETQYF. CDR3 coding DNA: TGTGCCAGCAGCTTCAGACAGGTCGCCGAGACCCAGTACTTC.

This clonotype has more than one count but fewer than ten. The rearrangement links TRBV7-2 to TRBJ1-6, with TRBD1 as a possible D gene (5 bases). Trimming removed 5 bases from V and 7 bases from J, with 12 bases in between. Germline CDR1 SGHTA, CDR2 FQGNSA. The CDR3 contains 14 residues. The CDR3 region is CASSDRDWNSPLHF. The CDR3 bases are TGTGCCAGCAGCGACCGGGACTGGAATTCACCCCTCCACTTT.

For the CDR3, the DNA is TGCGCCAGCGCAAGCGGGGGCAGATCCTACGAGCAGTACTTC. Amino acids: CASASGGRSYEQYF. The chain links TRBV5-1 to TRBJ2-7; 8 nucleotides agree with TRBD2. Germline V CDR1 and CDR2: SGHRS, YFSETQ. This CDR3 has 14 amino acids. J was trimmed by 1 base and V by 7 bases; bases with no gene match: 7.

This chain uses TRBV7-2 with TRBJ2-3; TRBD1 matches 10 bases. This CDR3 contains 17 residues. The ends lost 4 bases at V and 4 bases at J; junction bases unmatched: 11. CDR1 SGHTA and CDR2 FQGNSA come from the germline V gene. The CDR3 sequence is CASSWGGGTGEADTQYF. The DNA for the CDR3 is TGTGCCAGCAGCTGGGGTGGGGGGACAGGGGAGGCAGATACGCAGTATTTT. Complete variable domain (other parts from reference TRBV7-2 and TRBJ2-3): GAGVSQSPSNKVTEKGKDVELRCDPISGHTALYWYRQSLGQGLEFLIYFQGNSAPDKSGLPSDRFSAERTGGSVSTLTIQRTQQEDSAVYLCASSWGGGTGEADTQYFGPGTRLTVL.

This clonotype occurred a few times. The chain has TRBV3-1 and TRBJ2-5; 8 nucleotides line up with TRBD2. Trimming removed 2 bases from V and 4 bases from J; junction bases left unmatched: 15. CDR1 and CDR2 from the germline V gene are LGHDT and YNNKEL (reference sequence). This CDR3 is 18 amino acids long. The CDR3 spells CASSQIQREWAVAETQYF. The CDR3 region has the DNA TGTGCCAGCAGCCAAATCCAGCGGGAGTGGGCAGTGGCAGAGACCCAGTACTTC.

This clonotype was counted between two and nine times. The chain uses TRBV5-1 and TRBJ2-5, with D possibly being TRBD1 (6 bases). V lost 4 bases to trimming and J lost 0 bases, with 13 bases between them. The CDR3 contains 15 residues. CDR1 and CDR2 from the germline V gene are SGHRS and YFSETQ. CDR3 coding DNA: TGCGCCAGCAGCCTAGGGACAAAGTACCAAGAGACCCAGTACTTC. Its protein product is CASSLGTKYQETQYF.

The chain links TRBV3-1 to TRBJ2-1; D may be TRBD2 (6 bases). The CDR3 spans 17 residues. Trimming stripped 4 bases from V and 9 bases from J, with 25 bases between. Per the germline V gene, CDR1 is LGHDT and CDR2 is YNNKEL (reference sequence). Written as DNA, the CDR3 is TGTGCCAGCAGCCCCTACTTTTCGGGAGTCCGGGTGCTTGAGCAGTTCTTC. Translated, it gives CASSPYFSGVRVLEQFF.

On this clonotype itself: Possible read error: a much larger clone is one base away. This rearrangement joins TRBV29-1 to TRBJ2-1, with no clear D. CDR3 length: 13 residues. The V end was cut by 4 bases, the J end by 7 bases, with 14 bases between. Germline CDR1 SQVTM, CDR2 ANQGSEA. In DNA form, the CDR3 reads TGCAGCGTTGTGGGGAACGCGCGGAATGAGCAGTTCTTC. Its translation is CSVVGNARNEQFF.

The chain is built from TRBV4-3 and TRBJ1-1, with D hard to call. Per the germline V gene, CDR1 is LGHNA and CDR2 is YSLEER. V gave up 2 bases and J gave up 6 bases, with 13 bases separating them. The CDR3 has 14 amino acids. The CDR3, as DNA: TGCGCCAGCAGCCAACGGACCCTCGGATCTGAAGCTTTCTTT. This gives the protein CASSQRTLGSEAFF.

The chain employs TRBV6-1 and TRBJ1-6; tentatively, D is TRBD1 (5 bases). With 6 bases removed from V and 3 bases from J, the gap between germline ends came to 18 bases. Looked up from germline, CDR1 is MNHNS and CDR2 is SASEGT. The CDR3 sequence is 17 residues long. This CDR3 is CASSPPLGAGYNSPLHF. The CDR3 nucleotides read TGTGCCAGCAGCCCCCCCCTAGGGGCCGGCTATAATTCACCCCTCCACTTT.

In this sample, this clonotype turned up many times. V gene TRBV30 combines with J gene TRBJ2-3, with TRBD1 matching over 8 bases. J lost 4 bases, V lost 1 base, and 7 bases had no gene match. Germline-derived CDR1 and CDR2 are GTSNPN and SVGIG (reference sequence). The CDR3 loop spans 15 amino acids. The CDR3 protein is CAWSGGQGGADTQYF. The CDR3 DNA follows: TGTGCCTGGAGTGGAGGACAGGGAGGCGCAGATACGCAGTATTTT.

The CDR3 region has the DNA TGTGCCAGCAGTTTCACAGGGGCATATGGCTACACCTTC. Translation gives CASSFTGAYGYTF. The gene calls are TRBV12-3 or TRBV12-4 and TRBJ1-2; 7 bases agree with TRBD1. This CDR3 is built from 13 residues. V gave up 3 bases and J gave up 5 bases; unmatched junction bases: 3.

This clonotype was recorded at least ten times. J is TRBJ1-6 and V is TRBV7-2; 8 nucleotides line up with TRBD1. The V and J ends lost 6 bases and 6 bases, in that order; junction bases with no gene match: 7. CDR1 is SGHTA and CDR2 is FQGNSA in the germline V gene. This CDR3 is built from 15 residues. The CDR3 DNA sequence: TGTGCCAGCAGACCGACAGGGGAGCGTAATTCACCCCTCCACTTT. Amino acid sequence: CASRPTGERNSPLHF.

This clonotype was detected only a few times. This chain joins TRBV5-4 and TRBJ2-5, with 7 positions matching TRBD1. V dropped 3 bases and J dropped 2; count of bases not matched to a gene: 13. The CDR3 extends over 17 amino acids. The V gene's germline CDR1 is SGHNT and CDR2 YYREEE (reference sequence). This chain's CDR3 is CASSSLQGGSRQETQYF. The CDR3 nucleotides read TGTGCCAGCAGCTCGCTGCAAGGGGGCTCGAGGCAAGAGACCCAGTACTTC.

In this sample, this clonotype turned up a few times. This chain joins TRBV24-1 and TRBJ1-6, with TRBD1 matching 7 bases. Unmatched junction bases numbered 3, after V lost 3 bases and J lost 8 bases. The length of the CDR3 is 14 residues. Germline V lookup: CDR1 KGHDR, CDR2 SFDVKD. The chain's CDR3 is CATSDDRVDSPLHF. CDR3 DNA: TGTGCCACCAGTGATGACAGGGTCGATTCACCCCTCCACTTT.

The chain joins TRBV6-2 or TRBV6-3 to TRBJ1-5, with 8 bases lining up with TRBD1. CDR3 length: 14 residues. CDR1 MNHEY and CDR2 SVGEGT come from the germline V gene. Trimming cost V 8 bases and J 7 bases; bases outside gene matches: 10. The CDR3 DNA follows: TGTGCCAGCTCACGGACAGGGCTGGGGCAGCCCCAGCATTTT. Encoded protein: CASSRTGLGQPQHF.

CDR3 amino acids: CSAGQETLEQFF. CDR3 bases: TGTAGCGCAGGCCAGGAGACACTTGAGCAGTTCTTC. The V and J genes are TRBV28 and TRBJ2-1, with D unresolved. Germline CDR1 reads MDHEN; CDR2 reads SYDVKM. This CDR3 is built from 12 residues. Full variable domain (remainder filled in from reference TRBV28 and TRBJ2-1): DVKVTQSSRYLVKRTGEKVFLECVQDMDHENMFWYRQDPGLGLRLIYFSYDVKMKEKGDIPEGYSVSREKKERFSLILESASTNQTSMYLCSAGQETLEQFFGPGTRLTVL.

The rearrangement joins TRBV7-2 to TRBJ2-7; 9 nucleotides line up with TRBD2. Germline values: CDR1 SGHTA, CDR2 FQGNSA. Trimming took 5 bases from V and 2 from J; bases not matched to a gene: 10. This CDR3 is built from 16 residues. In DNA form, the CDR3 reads TGTGCCAGCAGCCATAGGTTGGTAGCGGGAGCCTACGAGCAGTACTTC. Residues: CASSHRLVAGAYEQYF.

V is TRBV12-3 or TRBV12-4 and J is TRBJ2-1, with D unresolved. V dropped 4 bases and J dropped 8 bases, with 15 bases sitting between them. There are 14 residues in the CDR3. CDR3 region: CASSSRVTGDEQFF. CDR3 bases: TGTGCCAGCAGTTCACGTGTAACTGGCGATGAGCAGTTCTTC.

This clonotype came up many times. The CDR3: CASYGGPDTQYF. The CDR3 DNA reads TGCGCCAGCTACGGAGGACCCGATACGCAGTATTTT. The chain has TRBV5-1 and TRBJ2-3; possibly TRBD2 for D (5 bases). The CDR3 totals 12 residues. Deletions cut 7 bases from V and 6 bases from J, with 12 bases between. Per germline, CDR1 SGHRS and CDR2 YFSETQ.

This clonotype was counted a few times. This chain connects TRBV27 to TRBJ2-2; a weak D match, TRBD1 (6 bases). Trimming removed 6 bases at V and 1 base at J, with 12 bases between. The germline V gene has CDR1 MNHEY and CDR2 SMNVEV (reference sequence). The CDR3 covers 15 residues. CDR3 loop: CASRRTTGNTGELFF. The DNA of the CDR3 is TGTGCCAGCAGGCGTACGACAGGGAACACCGGGGAGCTGTTTTTT.